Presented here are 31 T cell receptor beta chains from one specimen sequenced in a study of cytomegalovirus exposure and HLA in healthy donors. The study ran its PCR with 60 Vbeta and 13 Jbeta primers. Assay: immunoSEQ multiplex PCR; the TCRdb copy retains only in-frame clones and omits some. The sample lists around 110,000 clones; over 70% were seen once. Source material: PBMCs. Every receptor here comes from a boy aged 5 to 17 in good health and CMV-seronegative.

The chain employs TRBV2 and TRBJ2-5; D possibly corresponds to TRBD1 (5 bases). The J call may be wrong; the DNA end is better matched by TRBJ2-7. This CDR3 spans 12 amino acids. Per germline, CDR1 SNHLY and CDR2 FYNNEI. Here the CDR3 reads CASSTDSYEQYF. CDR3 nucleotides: TGTGCCAGCAGTACCGACAGCTACGAGCAGTACTTC.

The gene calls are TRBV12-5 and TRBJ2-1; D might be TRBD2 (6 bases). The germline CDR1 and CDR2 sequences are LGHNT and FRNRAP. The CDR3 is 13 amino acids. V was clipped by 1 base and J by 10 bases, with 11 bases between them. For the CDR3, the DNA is TGTGCTAGTGGTTTGGGGGCCCGGGGGGAGCAGTTCTTC. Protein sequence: CASGLGARGEQFF.

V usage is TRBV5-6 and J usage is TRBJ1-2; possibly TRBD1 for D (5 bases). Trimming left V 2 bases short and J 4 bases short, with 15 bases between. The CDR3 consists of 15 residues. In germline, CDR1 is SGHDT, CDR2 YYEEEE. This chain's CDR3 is CASSLITGDFYGYTF. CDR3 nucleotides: TGTGCCAGCAGCTTAATTACGGGGGATTTCTATGGCTACACCTTC.

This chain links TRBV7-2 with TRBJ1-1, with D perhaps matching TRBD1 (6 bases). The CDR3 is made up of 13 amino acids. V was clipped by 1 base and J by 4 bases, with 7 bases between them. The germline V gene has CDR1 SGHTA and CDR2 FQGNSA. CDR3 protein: CASSLVRGTEAFF. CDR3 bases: TGTGCCAGCAGCTTAGTCAGGGGCACTGAAGCTTTCTTT. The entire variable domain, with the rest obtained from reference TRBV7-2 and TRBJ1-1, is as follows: GAGVSQSPSNKVTEKGKDVELRCDPISGHTALYWYRQSLGQGLEFLIYFQGNSAPDKSGLPSDRFSAERTGGSVSTLTIQRTQQEDSAVYLCASSLVRGTEAFFGQGTRLTVV.

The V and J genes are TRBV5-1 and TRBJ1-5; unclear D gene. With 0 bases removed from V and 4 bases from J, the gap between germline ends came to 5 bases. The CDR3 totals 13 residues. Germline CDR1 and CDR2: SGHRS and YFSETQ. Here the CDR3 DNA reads TGCGCCAGCAGCTTGGGGCAGAATCAGCCCCAGCATTTT. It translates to CASSLGQNQPQHF.

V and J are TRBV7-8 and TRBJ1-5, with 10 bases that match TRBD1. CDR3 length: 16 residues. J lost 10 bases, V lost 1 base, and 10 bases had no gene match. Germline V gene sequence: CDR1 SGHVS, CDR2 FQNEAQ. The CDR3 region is CASSLERTGGSKPQHF. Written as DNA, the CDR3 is TGTGCCAGCAGCTTAGAACGGACAGGGGGATCGAAACCCCAGCATTTT.

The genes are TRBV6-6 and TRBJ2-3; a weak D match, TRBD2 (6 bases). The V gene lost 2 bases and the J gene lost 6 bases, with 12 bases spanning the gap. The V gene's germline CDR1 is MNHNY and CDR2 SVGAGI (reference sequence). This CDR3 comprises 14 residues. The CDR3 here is CASSYGGALDTQYF. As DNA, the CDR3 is TGTGCCAGCAGTTACGGAGGGGCCTTGGATACGCAGTATTTT.

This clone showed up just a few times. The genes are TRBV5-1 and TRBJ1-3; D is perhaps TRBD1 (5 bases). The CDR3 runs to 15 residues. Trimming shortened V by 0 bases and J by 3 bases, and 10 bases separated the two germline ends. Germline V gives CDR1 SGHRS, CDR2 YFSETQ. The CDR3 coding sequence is TGCGCCAGCAGCTTGGAACCAGGGAATGGAAACACCATATATTTT. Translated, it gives CASSLEPGNGNTIYF.

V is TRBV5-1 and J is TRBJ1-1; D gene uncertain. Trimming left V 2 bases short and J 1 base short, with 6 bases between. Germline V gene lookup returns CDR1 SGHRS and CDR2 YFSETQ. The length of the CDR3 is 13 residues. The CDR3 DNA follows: TGCGCCAGCAGCTTTAGCGGGAACACTGAAGCTTTCTTT. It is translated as CASSFSGNTEAFF.

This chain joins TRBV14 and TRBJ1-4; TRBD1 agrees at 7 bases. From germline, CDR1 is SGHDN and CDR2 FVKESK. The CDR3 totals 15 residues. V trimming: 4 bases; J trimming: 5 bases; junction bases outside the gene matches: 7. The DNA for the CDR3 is TGTGCCAGCAGCCTAGGGCGGGACAGAAATGAAAAACTGTTTTTT. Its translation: CASSLGRDRNEKLFF.

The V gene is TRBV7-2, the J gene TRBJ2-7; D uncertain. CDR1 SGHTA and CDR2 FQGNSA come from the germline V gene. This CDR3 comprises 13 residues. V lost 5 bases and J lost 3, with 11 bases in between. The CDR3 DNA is TGTGCCAGCAGCCCGCCAGGATACTACGAGCAGTACTTC. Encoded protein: CASSPPGYYEQYF.

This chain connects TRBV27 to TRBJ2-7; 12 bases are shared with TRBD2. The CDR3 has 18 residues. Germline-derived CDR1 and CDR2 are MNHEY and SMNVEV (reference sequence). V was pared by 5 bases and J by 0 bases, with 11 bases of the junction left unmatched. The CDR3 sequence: CASSPRTSGIQSSYEQYF. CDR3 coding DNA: TGTGCCAGCAGTCCCCGGACTAGCGGGATCCAATCCTCCTACGAGCAGTACTTC.

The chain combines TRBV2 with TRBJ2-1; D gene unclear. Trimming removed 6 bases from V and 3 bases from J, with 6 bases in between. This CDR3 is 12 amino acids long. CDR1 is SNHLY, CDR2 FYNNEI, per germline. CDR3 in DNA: TGTGCCAGCAGAGGAGACTACAATGAGCAGTTCTTC. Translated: CASRGDYNEQFF.

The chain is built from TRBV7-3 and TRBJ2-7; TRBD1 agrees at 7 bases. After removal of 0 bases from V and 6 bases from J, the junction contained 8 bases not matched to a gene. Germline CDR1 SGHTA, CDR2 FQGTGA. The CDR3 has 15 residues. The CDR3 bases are TGTGCCAGCAGCTTAACAGGGGGCTTAGTAAGCGAGCAGTACTTC. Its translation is CASSLTGGLVSEQYF. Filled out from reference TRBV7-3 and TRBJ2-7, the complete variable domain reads GAGVSQTPSNKVTEKGKYVELRCDPISGHTALYWYRQSLGQGPEFLIYFQGTGAADDSGLPNDRFFAVRPEGSVSTLKIQRTERGDSAVYLCASSLTGGLVSEQYFGPGTRLTVT.

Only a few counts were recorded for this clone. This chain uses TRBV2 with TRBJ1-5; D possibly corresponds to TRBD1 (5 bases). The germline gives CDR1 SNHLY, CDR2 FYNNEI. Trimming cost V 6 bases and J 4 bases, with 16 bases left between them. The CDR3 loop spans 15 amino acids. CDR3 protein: CASSPQGGQNQPQHF. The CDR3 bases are TGTGCCAGCAGCCCCCAGGGAGGACAAAATCAGCCCCAGCATTTT. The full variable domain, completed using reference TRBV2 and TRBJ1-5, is EPEVTQTPSHQVTQMGQEVILRCVPISNHLYFYWYRQILGQKVEFLVSFYNNEISEKSEIFDDQFSVERPDGSNFTLKIRSTKLEDSAMYFCASSPQGGQNQPQHFGDGTRLSIL.

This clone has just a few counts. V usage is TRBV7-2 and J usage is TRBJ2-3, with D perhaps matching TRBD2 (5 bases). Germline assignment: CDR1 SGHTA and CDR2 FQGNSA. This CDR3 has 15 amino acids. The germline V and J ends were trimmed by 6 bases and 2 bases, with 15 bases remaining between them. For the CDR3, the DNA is TGTGCCAGCAGACCTAGCCTTTTCTTCACAGATACGCAGTATTTT. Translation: CASRPSLFFTDTQYF.

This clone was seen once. The CDR3 sequence is CASSYRANTGELFF. CDR3 in DNA: TGTGCCAGCAGTTACAGGGCTAACACCGGGGAGCTGTTTTTT. The chain carries TRBV5-4 and TRBJ2-2; D possibly corresponds to TRBD1 (6 bases). Trimming took off 5 bases at V and 2 bases at J, with 10 bases between the two ends. Germline lookup yields CDR1 SGHNT and CDR2 YYREEE (reference sequence). This CDR3 is 14 amino acids long.

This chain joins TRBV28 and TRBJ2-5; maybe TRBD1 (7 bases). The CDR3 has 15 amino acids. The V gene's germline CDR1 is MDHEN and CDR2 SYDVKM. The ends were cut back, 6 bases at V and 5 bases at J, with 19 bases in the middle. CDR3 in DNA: TGTGCCAGCAGCGCGGGAAAGGACAGGTGGGAGACCCAGTACTTC. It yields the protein CASSAGKDRWETQYF. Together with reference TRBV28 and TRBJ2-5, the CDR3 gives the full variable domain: DVKVTQSSRYLVKRTGEKVFLECVQDMDHENMFWYRQDPGLGLRLIYFSYDVKMKEKGDIPEGYSVSREKKERFSLILESASTNQTSMYLCASSAGKDRWETQYFGPGTRLLVL.

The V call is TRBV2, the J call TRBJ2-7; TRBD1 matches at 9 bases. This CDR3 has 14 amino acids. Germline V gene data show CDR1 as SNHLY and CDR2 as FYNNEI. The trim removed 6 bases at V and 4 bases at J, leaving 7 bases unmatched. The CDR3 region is CASRDRGVGYEQYF. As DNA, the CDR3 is TGTGCCAGCAGAGACAGGGGGGTAGGGTACGAGCAGTACTTC. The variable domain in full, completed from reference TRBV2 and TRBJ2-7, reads EPEVTQTPSHQVTQMGQEVILRCVPISNHLYFYWYRQILGQKVEFLVSFYNNEISEKSEIFDDQFSVERPDGSNFTLKIRSTKLEDSAMYFCASRDRGVGYEQYFGPGTRLTVT.

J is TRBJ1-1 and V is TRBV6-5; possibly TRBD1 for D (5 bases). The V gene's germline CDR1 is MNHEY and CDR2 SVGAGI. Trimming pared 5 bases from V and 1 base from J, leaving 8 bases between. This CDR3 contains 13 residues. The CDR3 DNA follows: TGTGCCAGCAGTCGGGGGGAGAACACTGAAGCTTTCTTT. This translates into CASSRGENTEAFF.

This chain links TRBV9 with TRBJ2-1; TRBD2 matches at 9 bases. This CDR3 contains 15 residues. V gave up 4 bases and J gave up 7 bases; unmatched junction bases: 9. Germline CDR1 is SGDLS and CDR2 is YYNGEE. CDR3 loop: CASSPETSGRNEQFF. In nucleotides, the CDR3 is TGTGCCAGCAGCCCTGAGACTAGCGGAAGAAATGAGCAGTTCTTC. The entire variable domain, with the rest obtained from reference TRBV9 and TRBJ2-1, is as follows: DSGVTQTPKHLITATGQRVTLRCSPRSGDLSVYWYQQSLDQGLQFLIQYYNGEERAKGNILERFSAQQFPDLHSELNLSSLELGDSALYFCASSPETSGRNEQFFGPGTRLTVL.

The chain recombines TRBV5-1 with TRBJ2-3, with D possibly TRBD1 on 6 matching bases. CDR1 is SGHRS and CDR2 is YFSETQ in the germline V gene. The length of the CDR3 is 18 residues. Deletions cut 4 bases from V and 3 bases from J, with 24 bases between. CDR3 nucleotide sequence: TGCGCCAGCAGCATTCCGACAGGTTCAAGGGGAGCGACAGATACGCAGTATTTT. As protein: CASSIPTGSRGATDTQYF.

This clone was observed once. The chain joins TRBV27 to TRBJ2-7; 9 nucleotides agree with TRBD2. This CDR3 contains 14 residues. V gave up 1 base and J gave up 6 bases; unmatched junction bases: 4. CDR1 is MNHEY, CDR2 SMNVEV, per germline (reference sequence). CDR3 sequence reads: CASSLYSGSSEQYF. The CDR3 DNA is TGTGCCAGCAGTTTATATAGCGGGAGCTCCGAGCAGTACTTC.

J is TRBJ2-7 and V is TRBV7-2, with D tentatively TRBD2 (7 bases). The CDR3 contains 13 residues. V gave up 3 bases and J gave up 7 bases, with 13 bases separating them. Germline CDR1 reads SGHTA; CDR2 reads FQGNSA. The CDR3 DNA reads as TGTGCCAGCAGCTTGGCGGGGGCCGGGGAGCAGTACTTC. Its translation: CASSLAGAGEQYF.

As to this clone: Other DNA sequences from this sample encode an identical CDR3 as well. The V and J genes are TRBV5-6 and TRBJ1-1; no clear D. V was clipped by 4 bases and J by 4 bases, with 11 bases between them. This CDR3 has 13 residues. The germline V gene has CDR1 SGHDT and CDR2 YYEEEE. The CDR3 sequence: CASSLFGSTEAFF. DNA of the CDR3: TGTGCCAGCAGCCTATTCGGGAGCACTGAAGCTTTCTTT.

DNA of the CDR3: TGTGCCATCAGTGAGTTCCGACTAGCGGGGAGTGAGCAGTTCTTC. The encoded protein is CAISEFRLAGSEQFF. V usage is TRBV10-3 and J usage is TRBJ2-1; 11 nucleotides align to TRBD2. CDR3 length: 15 amino acids. V was clipped by 1 base and J by 9 bases; unmatched bases: 5. Germline values: CDR1 ENHRY, CDR2 SYGVKD.

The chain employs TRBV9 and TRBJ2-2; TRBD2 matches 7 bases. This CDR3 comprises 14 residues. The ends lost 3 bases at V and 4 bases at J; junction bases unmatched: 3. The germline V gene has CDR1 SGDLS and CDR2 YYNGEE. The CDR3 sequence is CASSEGLPTGELFF. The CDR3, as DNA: TGTGCCAGCAGCGAGGGACTACCCACCGGGGAGCTGTTTTTT.

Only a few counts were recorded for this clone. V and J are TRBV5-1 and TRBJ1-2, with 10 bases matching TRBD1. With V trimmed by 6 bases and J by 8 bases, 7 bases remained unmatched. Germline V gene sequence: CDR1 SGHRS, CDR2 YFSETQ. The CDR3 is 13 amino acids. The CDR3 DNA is TGCGCCAGCACTCCCGGGACAGGGGTCGGCTACACCTTC. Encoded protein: CASTPGTGVGYTF.

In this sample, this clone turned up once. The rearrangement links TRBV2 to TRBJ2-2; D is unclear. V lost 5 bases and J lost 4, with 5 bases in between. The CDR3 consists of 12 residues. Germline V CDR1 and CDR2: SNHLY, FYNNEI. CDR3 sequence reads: CASSLATGELFF. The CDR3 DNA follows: TGTGCCAGCAGTCTGGCCACCGGGGAGCTGTTTTTT.

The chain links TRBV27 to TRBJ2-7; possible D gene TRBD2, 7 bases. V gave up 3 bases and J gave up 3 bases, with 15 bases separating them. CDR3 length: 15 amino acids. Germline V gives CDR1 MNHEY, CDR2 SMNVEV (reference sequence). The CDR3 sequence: CASSFGGAPFYEQYF. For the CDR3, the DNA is TGTGCCAGCAGTTTTGGGGGGGCCCCATTCTACGAGCAGTACTTC.

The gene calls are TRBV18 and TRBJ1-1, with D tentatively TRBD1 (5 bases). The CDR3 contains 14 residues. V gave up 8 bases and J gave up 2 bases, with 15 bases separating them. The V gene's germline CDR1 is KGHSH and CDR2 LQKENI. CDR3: CASQGRVGNTEAFF. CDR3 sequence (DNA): TGTGCCAGCCAGGGCAGGGTAGGAAACACTGAAGCTTTCTTT.